The 19 T cell receptor beta chains below all came from one sample that was sequenced in a study of PD-L1 blockade in urothelial cancer. Profiling relied on immunoSEQ multiplex PCR, and the TCRdb table lists in-frame clones only, not all of them. The table shows approximately 70,000 clones, with roughly 84% occurring only once. Time point given: pretreatment peripheral blood. Sequenced material: PBMCs, taken around atezolizumab (anti-PD-L1) treatment. The receptors come from a woman in her seventies with urothelial cancer.

The genes are TRBV5-6 and TRBJ1-2; D possibly corresponds to TRBD1 (5 bases). CDR3 length: 12 residues. The V gene's germline CDR1 is SGHDT and CDR2 YYEEEE. Trimming took 3 bases from V and 5 from J, leaving 8 bases between them. Here the CDR3 DNA reads TGTGCCAGCAGCTCAACAGGATATGGCTACACCTTC. Protein product: CASSSTGYGYTF.

V and J are TRBV5-4 and TRBJ2-3, with 13 positions matching TRBD2. Germline assignment: CDR1 SGHNT and CDR2 YYREEE (reference sequence). V lost 5 bases and J lost 6; bases outside the gene matches: 6. This CDR3 region has 15 residues. The CDR3 region is CASRGGLAGVDTQYF. The DNA for the CDR3 is TGTGCCAGCAGAGGAGGACTAGCGGGAGTGGATACGCAGTATTTT.

The chain is built from TRBV11-2 and TRBJ1-1; 7 bases match TRBD1. CDR3 length equals 14 residues. Germline CDR1 and CDR2: SGHAT and FQNNGV. The V gene end was trimmed by 2 bases and the J gene end by 5 bases; junction bases not matched to a gene: 5. The CDR3 region has the DNA TGTGCCAGCAGCTTATTTACAGGGGAAACTGAAGCTTTCTTT. Translation gives CASSLFTGETEAFF.

This clone was found once. The chain joins TRBV2 to TRBJ2-7; a weak D match, TRBD1 (5 bases). V gave up 4 bases and J gave up 2 bases, with 15 bases separating them. The CDR3 is 15 amino acids. CDR1 and CDR2 from the germline V gene are SNHLY and FYNNEI. The CDR3 bases are TGTGCCAGCAGTGTCCGGGCCAGGGAAACCTACGAGCAGTACTTC. It translates to CASSVRARETYEQYF.

The chain is built from TRBV29-1 and TRBJ2-7, with TRBD2 matching 9 bases. The CDR3 contains 14 residues. V was clipped by 2 bases and J by 6 bases; unmatched bases: 8. Germline assignment: CDR1 SQVTM and CDR2 ANQGSEA. For the CDR3, the DNA is TGCAGCGTTGAATCTAGCGGGACAGTGGGCGAGCAGTACTTC. Translating it yields CSVESSGTVGEQYF.

The chain couples TRBV28 to TRBJ2-7; 8 positions match TRBD1. Per the germline V gene, CDR1 is MDHEN and CDR2 is SYDVKM. V shed 4 bases and J 3 bases; nucleotides not matched to a gene: 5. The CDR3 totals 14 residues. The CDR3 is CASSSTGVNYEQYF. CDR3 coding DNA: TGTGCCAGCAGTTCGACAGGGGTGAACTACGAGCAGTACTTC. Together with reference TRBV28 and TRBJ2-7, the CDR3 gives the full variable domain: DVKVTQSSRYLVKRTGEKVFLECVQDMDHENMFWYRQDPGLGLRLIYFSYDVKMKEKGDIPEGYSVSREKKERFSLILESASTNQTSMYLCASSSTGVNYEQYFGPGTRLTVT.

The chain joins TRBV28 to TRBJ2-3; maybe TRBD1 (5 bases). The CDR3 extends over 16 amino acids. V lost 5 bases and J 3 bases, leaving 18 bases between the germline ends. CDR1 and CDR2 from the germline V gene are MDHEN and SYDVKM. The CDR3 here is CASSPPRRKGTDTQYF. For the CDR3, the DNA is TGTGCCAGCAGTCCCCCGCGGCGGAAGGGGACAGATACGCAGTATTTT. The full variable domain, in which reference TRBV28 and TRBJ2-3 provide the parts outside the CDR3, is DVKVTQSSRYLVKRTGEKVFLECVQDMDHENMFWYRQDPGLGLRLIYFSYDVKMKEKGDIPEGYSVSREKKERFSLILESASTNQTSMYLCASSPPRRKGTDTQYFGPGTRLTVL.

This clone was found once. This chain links TRBV27 with TRBJ2-1; 10 nucleotides align to TRBD1. This CDR3 contains 15 residues. Germline assignment: CDR1 MNHEY and CDR2 SMNVEV (reference sequence). J gave up 7 bases and V 5 bases, and 8 bases lay outside the gene matches. The CDR3 bases are TGTGCCAGCAGTGCAACGGGACAGGGGAAAAATGAGCAGTTCTTC. Protein: CASSATGQGKNEQFF.

This chain links TRBV2 with TRBJ1-4, with 8 bases identical to TRBD1. Germline CDR1 SNHLY, CDR2 FYNNEI. This CDR3 contains 14 residues. V was clipped by 5 bases and J by 6 bases; unmatched bases: 5. The CDR3 is CASSYSRGHEKLFF. CDR3 bases: TGTGCCAGCAGTTACTCCAGGGGGCATGAAAAACTGTTTTTT. The full variable domain, its missing parts supplied by reference TRBV2 and TRBJ1-4, is EPEVTQTPSHQVTQMGQEVILRCVPISNHLYFYWYRQILGQKVEFLVSFYNNEISEKSEIFDDQFSVERPDGSNFTLKIRSTKLEDSAMYFCASSYSRGHEKLFFGSGTQLSVL.

The CDR3 sequence is CASRRDRARETQYF. The DNA for the CDR3 is TGTGCCAGCAGGAGGGACAGGGCGAGGGAGACCCAGTACTTC. V and J are TRBV28 and TRBJ2-5; TRBD1 matches at 9 bases. V dropped 6 bases and J dropped 5; count of bases not matched to a gene: 7. This CDR3 is 14 amino acids long. CDR1 is MDHEN and CDR2 is SYDVKM in the germline V gene. The variable domain in full, with the rest retrieved from reference TRBV28 and TRBJ2-5, is DVKVTQSSRYLVKRTGEKVFLECVQDMDHENMFWYRQDPGLGLRLIYFSYDVKMKEKGDIPEGYSVSREKKERFSLILESASTNQTSMYLCASRRDRARETQYFGPGTRLLVL.

The CDR3 region has the DNA TGTGCCAGCAGTTCCGGGCTCAGCGGTGAGACCCAGTACTTC. Translating it yields CASSSGLSGETQYF. The chain combines TRBV2 with TRBJ2-5; TRBD2 is a possible D gene (5 bases). Germline values: CDR1 SNHLY, CDR2 FYNNEI. Trimming cost V 5 bases and J 5 bases, with 15 bases left between them. CDR3 size: 14 residues.

This rearrangement joins TRBV2 to TRBJ1-6; D perhaps matches TRBD1 (5 bases). The CDR3 totals 12 residues. Trimming removed 4 bases at V and 14 bases at J, with 12 bases between. Germline CDR1 SNHLY, CDR2 FYNNEI. The CDR3 loop is CASSGQSYSLHF. CDR3 bases: TGTGCCAGCAGTGGACAGTCTTATTCCCTCCACTTT.

This clone appeared once. The V and J genes are TRBV21-1 and TRBJ2-7; whether TRBD2, the table's D call, matches the DNA was not checked. TRBV21-1 is annotated as a pseudogene. This CDR3 is 17 amino acids long. CDR3 coding DNA: TGTGCCAGCATCAGGTGGAGAGGGTCTTCTATTCTCTACGAGCAGTACTTC. Translation: CASIRWRGSSILYEQYF.

The chain employs TRBV11-2 and TRBJ2-7; TRBD2 might be the D (5 bases). This CDR3 spans 14 amino acids. The V gene lost 1 base and the J gene lost 6 bases, with 13 bases spanning the gap. Germline V gives CDR1 SGHAT, CDR2 FQNNGV. CDR3 bases: TGTGCCAGCAGCTTAGGCCGGGCTAGCCCCGAGCAGTACTTC. This sequence encodes CASSLGRASPEQYF.

The rearrangement links TRBV15 to TRBJ2-1, with TRBD2 matching over 9 bases. Losses at the gene ends were 3 bases for V and 7 bases for J; bases not matched to a gene: 10. The CDR3 runs 16 residues. Germline CDR1 reads LNHNV; CDR2 reads YYDKDF (reference sequence). CDR3 bases: TGTGCCACCAGCAGTGAGGAGACTAGCGGAGTTAATGAGCAGTTCTTC. Its translation is CATSSEETSGVNEQFF.

This clone was detected once. The gene calls are TRBV9 and TRBJ1-3; D ambiguous. Germline V gene sequence: CDR1 SGDLS, CDR2 YYNGEE. This CDR3 is 16 amino acids long. Trimming left V 0 bases short and J 0 bases short, with 10 bases between. The CDR3 region is CASSVGTWSSGNTIYF. The DNA for the CDR3 is TGTGCCAGCAGCGTAGGCACTTGGAGCTCTGGAAACACCATATATTTT.

The CDR3 DNA sequence: TGTGCCAGCAGTTACAACCCCGACAGCTACAATGAGCAGTTCTTC. Translated: CASSYNPDSYNEQFF. This chain connects TRBV6-5 to TRBJ2-1, with D possibly TRBD1 on 5 matching bases. This CDR3 has 15 residues. Germline values: CDR1 MNHEY, CDR2 SVGAGI. V gave up 2 bases and J gave up 3 bases, with 11 bases separating them.

The chain has TRBV7-8 and TRBJ1-4, with D possibly TRBD1 on 5 matching bases. The CDR3 is 16 amino acids. Germline V gene lookup returns CDR1 SGHVS and CDR2 FQNEAQ. The V and J ends lost 3 bases and 2 bases respectively, with 13 bases between them. The CDR3 DNA is TGTGCCAGCAGCTTTTCAGGGTGGATGACTAATGAAAAACTGTTTTTT. It codes for CASSFSGWMTNEKLFF.

The chain recombines TRBV7-9 with TRBJ2-1, with 8 bases aligning to TRBD1. The V and J ends lost 2 bases and 2 bases, in that order; junction bases with no gene match: 2. This CDR3 is 15 amino acids long. Germline values: CDR1 SEHNR, CDR2 FQNEAQ (reference sequence). The CDR3 loop is CASSLSGGTYNEQFF. The CDR3 coding sequence is TGTGCCAGCAGCTTATCAGGGGGCACCTACAATGAGCAGTTCTTC.